This T cell receptor beta chain was captured by sequencing in a study of shared clonotypes between healthy human individuals. Genomic DNA of each subset was evenly split across several immunoSEQ plates. Produced via immunoSEQ multiplex PCR; TCRdb's table is partial and in-frame only. The sample lists about 2.1 million clones; approximately 92% were seen once. The germline V gene encodes CDR1 SGHTA and CDR2 FQGTGA. The length of the CDR3 is 16 residues. The V gene end was trimmed by 0 bases and the J gene end by 2 bases; junction bases not matched to a gene: 5. Naive CD8 populations comprised CD45RO-negative cells positively selected for CCR7, excluding terminally differentiated effector memory CD45RA+ cells.

This sequence originates from a young man in good health. Some clones in this sample may be carry-over from other donors' samples. The chain joins TRBV7-3 to TRBJ2-7; 9 positions agree with TRBD2. The sequenced material came from naive CD8+ T cells from PBMCs. The CDR3 nucleotides are TGTGCCAGCAGCTTAACGATGGCGGGAGGGACCTACGAGCAGTACTTC. Protein product: CASSLTMAGGTYEQYF.